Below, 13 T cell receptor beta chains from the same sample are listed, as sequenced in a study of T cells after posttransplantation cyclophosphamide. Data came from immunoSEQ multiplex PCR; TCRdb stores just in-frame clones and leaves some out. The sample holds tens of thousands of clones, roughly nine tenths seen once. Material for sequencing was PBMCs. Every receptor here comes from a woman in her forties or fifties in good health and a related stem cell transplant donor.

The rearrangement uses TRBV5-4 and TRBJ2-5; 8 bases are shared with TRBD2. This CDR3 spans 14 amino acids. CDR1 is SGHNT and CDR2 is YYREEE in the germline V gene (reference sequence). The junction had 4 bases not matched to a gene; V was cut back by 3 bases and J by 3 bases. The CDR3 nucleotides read TGTGCCAGCAGCTCCCGGGAGGGGGAAGAGACCCAGTACTTC. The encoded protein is CASSSREGEETQYF.

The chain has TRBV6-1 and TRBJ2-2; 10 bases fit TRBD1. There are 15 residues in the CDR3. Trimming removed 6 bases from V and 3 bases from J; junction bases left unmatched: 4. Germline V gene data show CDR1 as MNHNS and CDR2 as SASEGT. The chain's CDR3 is CASSAGTGDTGELFF. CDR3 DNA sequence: TGTGCCAGCAGCGCCGGGACAGGGGACACCGGGGAGCTGTTTTTT.

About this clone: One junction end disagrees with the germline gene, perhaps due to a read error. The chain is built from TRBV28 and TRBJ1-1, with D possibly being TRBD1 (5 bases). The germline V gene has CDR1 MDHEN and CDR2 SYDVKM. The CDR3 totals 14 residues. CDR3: CTSSSREGWPEAFF. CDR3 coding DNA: TGTACCAGCAGTAGCAGGGAGGGGTGGCCTGAAGCTTTCTTT.

In DNA form, the CDR3 reads TGTGCCAGCAGTCCCAGGGCCCCCTACGAGCAGTACTTC. This encodes CASSPRAPYEQYF. The chain links TRBV28 to TRBJ2-7; TRBD1 is a possible D gene (5 bases). CDR1 is MDHEN, CDR2 SYDVKM, per germline. V was shortened by 5 bases and J by 2 bases, with 10 bases between the two germline ends. CDR3 length: 13 amino acids.

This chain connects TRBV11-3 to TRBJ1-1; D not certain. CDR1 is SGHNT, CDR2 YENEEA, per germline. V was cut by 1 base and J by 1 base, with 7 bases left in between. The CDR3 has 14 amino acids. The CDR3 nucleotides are TGTGCCAGCAGCTTAGGTCCACAGAACACTGAAGCTTTCTTT. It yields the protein CASSLGPQNTEAFF.

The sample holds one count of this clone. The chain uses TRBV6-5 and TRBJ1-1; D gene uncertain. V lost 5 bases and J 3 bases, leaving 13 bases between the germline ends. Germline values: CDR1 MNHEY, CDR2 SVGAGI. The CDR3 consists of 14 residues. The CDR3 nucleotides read TGTGCCAGCAGTACCCCGGGTTATCACACTGAAGCTTTCTTT. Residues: CASSTPGYHTEAFF.

The DNA of the CDR3 is TGTGCCAGCAGTTACTCCGGGACAGGGTTAGAGACCCAGTACTTC. It encodes CASSYSGTGLETQYF. The chain carries TRBV6-5 and TRBJ2-5, with 9 bases fitting TRBD1. The CDR3 loop spans 15 amino acids. Germline lookup yields CDR1 MNHEY and CDR2 SVGAGI. V dropped 0 bases and J dropped 4; count of bases not matched to a gene: 3.

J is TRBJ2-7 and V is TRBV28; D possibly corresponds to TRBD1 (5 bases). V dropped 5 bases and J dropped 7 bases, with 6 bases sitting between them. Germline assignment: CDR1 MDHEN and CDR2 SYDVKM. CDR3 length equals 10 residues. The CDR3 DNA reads TGTGCCAGCAGTCAGGGTGAGCAGTACTTC. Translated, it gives CASSQGEQYF.

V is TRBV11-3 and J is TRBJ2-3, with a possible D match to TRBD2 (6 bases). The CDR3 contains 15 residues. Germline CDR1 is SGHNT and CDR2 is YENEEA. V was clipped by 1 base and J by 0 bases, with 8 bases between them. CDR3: CASSLGGVSTDTQYF. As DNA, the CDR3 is TGTGCCAGCAGCTTAGGCGGGGTCAGCACAGATACGCAGTATTTT.

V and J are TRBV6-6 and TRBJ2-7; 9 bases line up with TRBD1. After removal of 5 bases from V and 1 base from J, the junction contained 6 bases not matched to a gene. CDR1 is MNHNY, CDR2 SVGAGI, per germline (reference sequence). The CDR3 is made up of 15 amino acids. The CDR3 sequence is CASSVQGASSYEQYF. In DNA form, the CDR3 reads TGTGCCAGCAGTGTACAGGGGGCGTCATCCTACGAGCAGTACTTC.

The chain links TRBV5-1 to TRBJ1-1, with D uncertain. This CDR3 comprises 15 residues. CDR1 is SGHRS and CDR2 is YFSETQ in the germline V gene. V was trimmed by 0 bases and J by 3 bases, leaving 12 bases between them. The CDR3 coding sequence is TGCGCCAGCAGCTTGGAGCCGAACGGGGACACTGAAGCTTTCTTT. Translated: CASSLEPNGDTEAFF.

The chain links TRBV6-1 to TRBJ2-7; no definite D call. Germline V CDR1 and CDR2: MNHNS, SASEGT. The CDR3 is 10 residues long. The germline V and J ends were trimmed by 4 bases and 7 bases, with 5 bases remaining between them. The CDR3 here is CASSVEEQYF. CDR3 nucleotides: TGTGCCAGCAGTGTGGAGGAGCAGTACTTC.

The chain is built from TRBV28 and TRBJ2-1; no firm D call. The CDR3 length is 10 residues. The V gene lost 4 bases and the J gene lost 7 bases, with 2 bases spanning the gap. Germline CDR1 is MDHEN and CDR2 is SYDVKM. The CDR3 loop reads CASSSNEQFF. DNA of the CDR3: TGTGCCAGCAGTTCTAATGAGCAGTTCTTC.